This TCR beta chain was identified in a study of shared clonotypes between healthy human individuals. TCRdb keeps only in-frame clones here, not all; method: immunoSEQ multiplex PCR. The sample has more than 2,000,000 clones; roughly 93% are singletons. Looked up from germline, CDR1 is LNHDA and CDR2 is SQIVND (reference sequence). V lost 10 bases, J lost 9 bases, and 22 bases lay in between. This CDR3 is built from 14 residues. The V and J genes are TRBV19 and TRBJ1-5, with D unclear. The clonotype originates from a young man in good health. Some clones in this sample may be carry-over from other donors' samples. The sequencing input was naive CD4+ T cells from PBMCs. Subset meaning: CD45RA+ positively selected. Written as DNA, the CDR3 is TGTGCCACACGAGATCATCGACAAATCCGGCCCCAGCATTTT. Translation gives CATRDHRQIRPQHF.